This T cell receptor beta chain was sequenced during a study of blood T cell repertoires in COVID-19. Sequenced by immunoSEQ multiplex PCR; TCRdb stores in-frame clones only, minus some. Here the sample spans around 180,000 clones, around four fifths being singletons. The CDR3 runs 17 residues. After removal of 4 bases from V and 5 bases from J, the junction contained 11 bases not matched to a gene. Germline lookup yields CDR1 SGHKS and CDR2 YYEKEE (reference sequence). The sample comprised peripheral blood. This chain uses TRBV5-5 with TRBJ2-7; 14 nucleotides align to TRBD2. The TCR comes from a woman aged 25 to 39 with acute or convalescent COVID-19. The DNA for the CDR3 is TGTGCCAGCAGCACCCACTGGACTAGCGGGGGGTTGAACGAGCAGTACTTC. This encodes CASSTHWTSGGLNEQYF.